These 31 T cell receptor beta chains came from one sample sequenced in a study of T cell clonality in common variable immunodeficiency (dated by TCRdb to 2015 to 2017). The receptor library was made with the immunoSEQ multiplex PCR assay. TCRdb's version of the immuneACCESS table is confined to in-frame rearrangements and falls short of the full clone set. An unresolved V gene accounts for under half of the shortfall where checked; the remainder is of unknown origin. This sample contains 25,000 to 35,000 clones, none of which is a singleton. The leading ten clones occupy roughly an eighth of the sample. The sequencing sample was made of peripheral blood mononuclear cells. The receptors derive from a person aged 18 to 75 in good health.

This clone was observed at least ten times. The CDR3 goes on 3 residues after the read ends, and that part is filled in from the germline J gene. The genes are TRBV7-3 and TRBJ2-7, with 8 positions matching TRBD1. Germline CDR1 reads SGHTA; CDR2 reads FQGTGA. The trim removed 3 bases at V and 4 bases at J, leaving 8 bases unmatched. The CDR3 is made up of 15 amino acids. The CDR3 DNA, read in part, is TGTGCCAGCAGCTTGTATCAGGGGGCTTGGTACGAG. Translated, it gives CASSLYQGAWYE. The entire CDR3 protein reads CASSLYQGAWYEQYF.

There are a few counts of this clone. Partial CDR3 DNA: TGTGCCAGTAGCAGTCAGGGGGCCGGTCAGCCC. Translation: CASSSQGAGQP. The entire CDR3 reads CASSSQGAGQPQHF. The rearrangement links TRBV19 to TRBJ1-5; TRBD1 matches 8 bases. The CDR3 end falls 3 residues outside the read, so it is completed with the germline J gene. This CDR3 has 14 amino acids. Looked up from germline, CDR1 is LNHDA and CDR2 is SQIVND (reference sequence). J was trimmed by 6 bases and V by 6 bases; bases with no gene match: 7.

This clone came up many times. The read ends 3 residues before the CDR3 terminus; that terminus is restored from the germline J gene. The J gene is TRBJ1-1, the V gene TRBV19; a weak D match, TRBD1 (5 bases). Germline lookup yields CDR1 LNHDA and CDR2 SQIVND (reference sequence). The V end was cut by 5 bases, the J end by 1 base, with 8 bases between. CDR3 length: 13 amino acids. The sequenced CDR3 bases are TGTGCCAGTAGTTTCCAGGGGAACACTGAA. It codes for CASSFQGNTE. The full CDR3 protein reads CASSFQGNTEAFF.

By share of the sample, this clone is medium-sized. The CDR3 is cut off 3 residues early in the read; its end comes from the germline J gene. The rearrangement links TRBV5-1 to TRBJ1-2; D call uncertain. The CDR3 extends over 14 amino acids. Germline V gene data show CDR1 as SGHRS and CDR2 as YFSETQ. Between the trimmed V and J ends, which lost 5 bases and 1 base, there was a span of 12 bases. This chain's CDR3 is CASSPEVDNYGYTF. The sequenced part of the CDR3 DNA is TGCGCCAGCAGTCCCGAAGTAGATAACTATGGC.

The table lists this clone with a few counts. The read finishes 3 residues shy of the CDR3 end, and the germline J gene is used to complete it. The chain carries TRBV2 and TRBJ1-6; D ambiguous. The CDR3 contains 13 residues. Trimming took 5 bases from V and 6 from J, leaving 8 bases between them. Germline V gene data show CDR1 as SNHLY and CDR2 as FYNNEI. The CDR3 DNA, read in part, is TGTGCCAGCAGTCTATCCGTTAATTCACCC. It is translated as CASSLSVNSP. The full CDR3 is CASSLSVNSPLHF. Drawing the rest from reference TRBV2 and TRBJ1-6, the complete variable domain is EPEVTQTPSHQVTQMGQEVILRCVPISNHLYFYWYRQILGQKVEFLVSFYNNEISEKSEIFDDQFSVERPDGSNFTLKIRSTKLEDSAMYFCASSLSVNSPLHFGNGTRLTVT.

This clone was counted ten times or more. The read terminates 3 residues before the CDR3 end, so the remaining end is supplied by the germline J gene. The chain is built from TRBV18 and TRBJ2-3, with 8 bases fitting TRBD1. CDR1 and CDR2 from the germline V gene are KGHSH and LQKENI. The ends lost 8 bases at V and 3 bases at J; junction bases unmatched: 13. There are 16 residues in the CDR3. CDR3 bases read: TGTGCCAGCCCGACAGCAGGACAGGGTATGACAGATACG. Encoded protein: CASPTAGQGMTDT. The full CDR3 sequence reads CASPTAGQGMTDTQYF.

About this clone: With the read ending 3 residues before the CDR3 end, the germline J gene is used to fill in that end. This chain connects TRBV20-1 to TRBJ1-5; no reliable D call. The CDR3 consists of 15 residues. Trimming removed 3 bases at V and 0 bases at J, with 12 bases between. Per the germline V gene, CDR1 is DFQATT and CDR2 is SNEGSKA (reference sequence). The part of the CDR3 DNA that was read is TGCAGTGCTAGTCCCGAGGGTTATAGCAATCAGCCC. Protein product: CSASPEGYSNQP. The CDR3, in full, reads CSASPEGYSNQPQHF.

This clone has ten or more counts. The missing CDR3 end, 3 residues past where the read stops, is filled in from the germline J gene. The chain joins TRBV11-3 to TRBJ2-1, with D uncertain. Trimming stripped 3 bases from V and 5 bases from J, with 11 bases between. Germline CDR1 is SGHNT and CDR2 is YENEEA. The CDR3 length is 14 residues. The sequenced CDR3 bases are TGTGCCAGCAGCTTCAGAGATTTCGACAATGAG. It encodes CASSFRDFDNE. The entire CDR3 protein is CASSFRDFDNEQFF.

Many counts were recorded for this clone. The read finishes 3 residues shy of the CDR3 end, and the germline J gene is used to complete it. The chain uses TRBV10-3 and TRBJ1-2; possibly TRBD1 for D (5 bases). The CDR3 spans 14 residues. The V end was cut by 11 bases, the J end by 5 bases, with 21 bases between. The V gene's germline CDR1 is ENHRY and CDR2 SYGVKD. Partial CDR3 DNA: TGTGCCGTCGTCCACGGGGACGGGGGTTATGGC. It is translated as CAVVHGDGGYG. The full CDR3 sequence reads CAVVHGDGGYGYTF.

This clone was seen more than once but under ten times. The read comes to an end 3 residues before the CDR3 does, leaving the germline J gene to fill in the end. The chain joins TRBV20-1 to TRBJ2-7; D gene unclear. CDR1 DFQATT and CDR2 SNEGSKA come from the germline V gene (reference sequence). The germline V and J ends were trimmed by 0 bases and 3 bases, with 6 bases remaining between them. This CDR3 region has 12 residues. Partial CDR3 DNA: TGCAGTGCTAGAGATGTTAACTACGAG. It is translated as CSARDVNYE. The entire CDR3 protein is CSARDVNYEQYF.

This clone occurred many times. The sequence runs out 3 residues before the end of the CDR3; the remainder is reconstructed from the germline J gene. V gene TRBV6-4 combines with J gene TRBJ2-3, with TRBD2 matching over 10 bases. The germline CDR1 and CDR2 sequences are MRHNA and SNTAGT. J lost 4 bases, V lost 5 bases, and 3 bases had no gene match. This CDR3 is 14 amino acids long. The DNA read from the CDR3 is TGTGCCAGCAGTAGCGGGGGGGCCTCAGATACG. Its translation is CASSSGGASDT. The whole CDR3 protein reads CASSSGGASDTQYF.

In its sample, this clone was seen many times. Sequencing ends 3 residues short of the CDR3 end; the germline J gene provides the rest. The genes are TRBV5-6 and TRBJ2-1, with TRBD1 matching over 9 bases. In germline, CDR1 is SGHDT, CDR2 YYEEEE. V was pared by 0 bases and J by 8 bases, with 6 bases of the junction left unmatched. This CDR3 has 15 residues. The part of the CDR3 DNA that was read is TGTGCCAGCAGCTTGGGGGGGACAGGGAGGCATGAG. This gives the protein CASSLGGTGRHE. The whole CDR3 sequence is CASSLGGTGRHEQFF.

This clone was counted many times. The CDR3 end falls 3 residues outside the read, so it is completed with the germline J gene. The chain has TRBV4-1 and TRBJ2-3; tentative D call: TRBD1 (6 bases). CDR1 and CDR2 from the germline V gene are MGHRA and YSYEKL. The CDR3 has 15 residues. V lost 4 bases to trimming and J lost 2 bases, with 13 bases between them. CDR3 bases read: TGCGCCAGCAGCCCGACACGGGACACCACAGATACG. This encodes CASSPTRDTTDT. In full, the CDR3 is CASSPTRDTTDTQYF.

At least ten counts were recorded for this clone. The read ends 3 residues early relative to the CDR3; the germline J gene fills the gap. The chain combines TRBV6-1 with TRBJ2-7; D ambiguous. Trimming cost V 3 bases and J 0 bases, with 9 bases left between them. Germline V CDR1 and CDR2: MNHNS, SASEGT. The CDR3 spans 14 residues. Incomplete CDR3 DNA: TGTGCCAGCAGTGATCGGCGGAGCTCCTACGAG. Encoded protein: CASSDRRSSYE. The complete CDR3 protein is CASSDRRSSYEQYF.

This clone occurred many times. The CDR3 end is not reached by the read, which stops 3 residues before it; the germline J gene fills it in. The genes are TRBV20-1 and TRBJ1-4, with D unclear. V was shortened by 3 bases and J by 8 bases, with 19 bases between the two germline ends. This CDR3 has 15 residues. The germline V gene encodes CDR1 DFQATT and CDR2 SNEGSKA (reference sequence). The CDR3 here is CSARKVKGLNEKLFF. CDR3 bases read: TGCAGTGCTAGGAAAGTCAAGGGCCTGAACGAAAAA.

Only a few counts were recorded for this clone. The CDR3 loop is CASSTTMNTEAFF. Incomplete CDR3 DNA: TGTGCCAGTAGTACAACTATGAACACTGAA. This rearrangement joins TRBV19 to TRBJ1-1, with D unclear. The read gets to within 3 residues of the CDR3 end, and the germline J gene fills in the rest. Germline loops: CDR1 LNHDA, CDR2 SQIVND (reference sequence). The CDR3 contains 13 residues. The ends were cut back, 4 bases at V and 0 bases at J, with 6 bases in the middle.

The table lists this clone with a few counts. The CDR3 end is not reached by the read, which stops 3 residues before it; the germline J gene fills it in. The chain is built from TRBV14 and TRBJ2-7; D may be TRBD1 (5 bases). Per the germline V gene, CDR1 is SGHDN and CDR2 is FVKESK. Trimming removed 0 bases at V and 6 bases at J, with 6 bases between. CDR3 length equals 12 residues. The CDR3 bases that were read are TGTGCCAGCAGCCAAGACAGGGTCGAG. Translating gives CASSQDRVE. The CDR3, in full, reads CASSQDRVEQYF.

This clone was counted many times. The observed sequence ends 3 residues before the CDR3 terminus, with the missing tail filled in from the germline J gene. The chain combines TRBV2 with TRBJ2-1; D is undetermined. CDR3 length: 12 amino acids. Trimming took off 6 bases at V and 9 bases at J, with 12 bases between the two ends. Germline loops: CDR1 SNHLY, CDR2 FYNNEI. The CDR3 loop is CASRRRNTEQFF. CDR3 DNA (partial): TGTGCCAGCAGAAGAAGAAACACTGAG.

This clone was found many times. The read finishes 3 residues shy of the CDR3 end, and the germline J gene is used to complete it. The V and J genes are TRBV7-2 and TRBJ2-5; 7 bases map to TRBD1. This CDR3 is 15 amino acids long. Losses at the gene ends were 5 bases for V and 2 bases for J; bases not matched to a gene: 8. Per the germline V gene, CDR1 is SGHTA and CDR2 is FQGNSA. CDR3 bases read: TGTGCCAGCAGCCCCCGGGACAGAAGACAAGAGACC. Translation: CASSPRDRRQET. The full CDR3 protein reads CASSPRDRRQETQYF.

This clone was seen at least ten times. The read gets to within 3 residues of the CDR3 end, and the germline J gene fills in the rest. The chain joins TRBV7-3 to TRBJ1-5; a weak D match, TRBD1 (5 bases). CDR3 length equals 15 residues. The germline V gene has CDR1 SGHTA and CDR2 FQGTGA. Trimming took off 2 bases at V and 6 bases at J, with 14 bases between the two ends. The CDR3 protein is CASSLDGAARQPQHF. Partial CDR3 DNA: TGTGCCAGCAGCTTAGATGGGGCCGCTCGTCAGCCC. Full variable domain (missing parts from reference TRBV7-3 and TRBJ1-5): GAGVSQTPSNKVTEKGKYVELRCDPISGHTALYWYRQSLGQGPEFLIYFQGTGAADDSGLPNDRFFAVRPEGSVSTLKIQRTERGDSAVYLCASSLDGAARQPQHFGDGTRLSIL.

This clone came up many times. The sequence runs out 3 residues before the end of the CDR3; the remainder is reconstructed from the germline J gene. The chain couples TRBV19 to TRBJ2-7, with no clear D. The CDR3 covers 14 residues. Germline loops: CDR1 LNHDA, CDR2 SQIVND (reference sequence). The V end was cut by 3 bases, the J end by 0 bases, with 9 bases between. CDR3 region: CASSMSYSSYEQYF. The sequenced CDR3 bases are TGTGCCAGTAGTATGAGTTACAGCTCCTACGAG.

This clone was observed at least ten times. The read ends 3 residues before the CDR3 terminus; that terminus is restored from the germline J gene. This chain uses TRBV30 with TRBJ2-7, with TRBD2 identical over 7 bases. The CDR3 contains 15 residues. With V trimmed by 0 bases and J by 5 bases, 10 bases remained unmatched. The germline CDR1 and CDR2 sequences are GTSNPN and SVGIG (reference sequence). The sequenced CDR3 bases are TGTGCCTGGAGTGTTTTGGGGGGGGACGGCGACGAG. Protein: CAWSVLGGDGDE. The full CDR3 protein reads CAWSVLGGDGDEQYF.

This clone was detected ten times or more. The read is 3 residues too short to cover the CDR3 end, so that end is filled in from the germline J gene. The chain couples TRBV20-1 to TRBJ2-2; D is perhaps TRBD2 (6 bases). Germline loops: CDR1 DFQATT, CDR2 SNEGSKA (reference sequence). V was cut by 3 bases and J by 6 bases, with 11 bases left in between. The CDR3 is 13 residues long. The part of the CDR3 DNA that was read is TGCAGTGCTAGGGACTATGATCCCGGGGAG. As protein: CSARDYDPGE. Given in full, the CDR3 is CSARDYDPGELFF.

This clone has ten or more counts. The read comes to an end 3 residues before the CDR3 does, leaving the germline J gene to fill in the end. The chain employs TRBV19 and TRBJ1-1; a possible D gene is TRBD1 (5 bases). Germline V gives CDR1 LNHDA, CDR2 SQIVND (reference sequence). The CDR3 runs to 14 residues. V was cut by 3 bases and J by 3 bases, with 11 bases left in between. Here the CDR3 reads CASSIQQGDTEAFF. CDR3 DNA (partial): TGTGCCAGTAGTATTCAGCAGGGCGACACTGAA. The entire variable domain, with the rest obtained from reference TRBV19 and TRBJ1-1, is as follows: DGGITQSPKYLFRKEGQNVTLSCEQNLNHDAMYWYRQDPGQGLRLIYYSQIVNDFQKGDIAEGYSVSREKKESFPLTVTSAQKNPTAFYLCASSIQQGDTEAFFGQGTRLTVV.

Points on this clone: The missing CDR3 end, 3 residues past where the read stops, is filled in from the germline J gene. This sequence joins TRBV6-2 or TRBV6-3 and TRBJ2-3, with 8 nucleotides matching TRBD1. The CDR3 length is 17 residues. Germline V CDR1 and CDR2: MNHEY, SVGEGT. The CDR3: CASSYSRQGLGNQPQYF. The sequenced CDR3 bases are TGTGCCAGCAGTTACTCCCGACAGGGGTTAGGCAATCAGCCG.

Many counts were recorded for this clone. Read sequence stops 3 residues before the CDR3 end, and the germline J gene provides the missing end. This chain uses TRBV30 with TRBJ2-5; 11 bases match TRBD1. V lost 0 bases, J lost 6 bases, and 6 bases stayed unmatched. The CDR3 loop spans 15 amino acids. From germline, CDR1 is GTSNPN and CDR2 SVGIG (reference sequence). The CDR3 DNA, read in part, is TGTGCCTGGAGTGTACGGGACAGGGGGACAAAGACC. Translating it yields CAWSVRDRGTKT. The full CDR3 is CAWSVRDRGTKTQYF.

This clone appeared many times. The read is 3 residues too short to cover the CDR3 end, so that end is filled in from the germline J gene. This rearrangement joins TRBV6-2 or TRBV6-3 to TRBJ2-7, with D possibly being TRBD2 (5 bases). The ends were cut back, 4 bases at V and 3 bases at J, with 7 bases in the middle. The CDR3 has 12 amino acids. Germline CDR1 reads MNHEY; CDR2 reads SVGEGT. This chain's CDR3 is CASSSTSYEQYF. Incomplete CDR3 DNA: TGTGCCAGCAGTTCCACTAGCTACGAG.

This clone was observed at least ten times. Read sequence stops 3 residues before the CDR3 end, and the germline J gene provides the missing end. V gene TRBV13 combines with J gene TRBJ2-7; TRBD1 matches 11 bases. CDR3 size: 15 residues. Germline lookup yields CDR1 PRHDT and CDR2 FYEKMQ (reference sequence). V lost 1 base to trimming and J lost 5 bases; unmatched junction nucleotides: 4. The DNA read from the CDR3 is TGTGCCAGCAGCTTAGTGGGACAGGGGGAAAACGAG. As protein: CASSLVGQGENE. The entire CDR3 sequence reads CASSLVGQGENEQYF. Combining the CDR3 with reference TRBV13 and TRBJ2-7 gives the whole variable domain AAGVIQSPRHLIKEKRETATLKCYPIPRHDTVYWYQQGPGQDPQFLISFYEKMQSDKGSIPDRFSAQQFSDYHSELNMSSLELGDSALYFCASSLVGQGENEQYFGPGTRLTVT.

This clone was detected a few times. The read comes to an end 3 residues before the CDR3 does, leaving the germline J gene to fill in the end. The rearrangement links TRBV6-4 to TRBJ2-3; 13 nucleotides align to TRBD2. This CDR3 has 15 residues. CDR1 and CDR2 (germline): MRHNA, SNTAGT. V lost 5 bases, J lost 5 bases, and 4 bases stayed unmatched. CDR3 bases read: TGTGCCAGCAGTCCGACTAGCGGGGGGCGAGATACG. It specifies CASSPTSGGRDT. The whole CDR3 region reads CASSPTSGGRDTQYF.

This clone was detected only a few times. The read falls 3 residues short of the CDR3 end, and the missing part is taken from the germline J gene. The genes are TRBV11-2 and TRBJ1-2; weak D call: TRBD1 (5 bases). The CDR3 covers 14 residues. Germline CDR1 and CDR2: SGHAT and FQNNGV. CDR3 in amino acids: CASSARGGVGGYTF. CDR3 DNA, as far as it was read: TGTGCCAGCAGCGCCCGGGGCGGGGTGGGGGGC.

About this clone itself: The read stops 3 residues short of the end of the CDR3; the missing end is completed from the germline J gene. The chain carries TRBV18 and TRBJ2-1; unclear D gene. CDR3 length equals 13 residues. Per the germline V gene, CDR1 is KGHSH and CDR2 is LQKENI. V was clipped by 1 base and J by 2 bases, with 3 bases between them. The CDR3 region is CASSPLTYNEQFF. The covered CDR3 bases are TGTGCCAGCTCACCACTAACCTACAATGAG.